The entry that follows covers one T cell receptor beta chain sequence. Germline assignment: CDR1 SGHTA and CDR2 FQGNSA. V was shortened by 2 bases and J by 4 bases, with 16 bases between the two germline ends. This CDR3 region has 16 residues. These data come from a study of early T cells in non-severe SARS-CoV-2 infection. Study-level background: RNA in bulk from unsorted whole blood was sequenced, and chains were unpaired.

TCRdb reprocessed the 5' RACE reads with MiXCR, giving one entry per CDR3 protein. The table includes more than 85,000 distinct CDR3 sequences, roughly 13% detected once. Sequenced input: whole blood. The origin of this receptor is an adult who was a healthcare worker with PCR-confirmed SARS-CoV-2 infection or an uninfected control (not recorded which). The V gene is TRBV7-2, the J gene TRBJ2-3; D gene unclear. CDR3 sequence: CASSLLATSVADTQYF. CDR3 in DNA: TGTGCCAGCAGCTTACTTGCGACCAGCGTGGCAGATACGCAGTATTTT.